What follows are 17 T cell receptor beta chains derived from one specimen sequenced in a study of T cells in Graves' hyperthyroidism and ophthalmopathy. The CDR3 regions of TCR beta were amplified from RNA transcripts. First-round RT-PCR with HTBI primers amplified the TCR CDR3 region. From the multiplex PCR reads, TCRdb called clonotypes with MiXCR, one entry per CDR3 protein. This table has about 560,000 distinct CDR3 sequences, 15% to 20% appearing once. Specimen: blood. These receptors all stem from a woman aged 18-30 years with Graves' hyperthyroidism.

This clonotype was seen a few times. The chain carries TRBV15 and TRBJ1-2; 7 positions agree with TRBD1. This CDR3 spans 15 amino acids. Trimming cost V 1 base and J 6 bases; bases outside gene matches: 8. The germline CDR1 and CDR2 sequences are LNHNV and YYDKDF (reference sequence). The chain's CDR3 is CATSRGRGTDHGYTF. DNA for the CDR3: TGTGCCACCAGCAGAGGTAGAGGGACAGATCATGGCTACACCTTC.

This chain's CDR3 is CASGSGGWGYGYTF. CDR3 in DNA: TGTGCTAGTGGTTCAGGGGGCTGGGGATATGGCTACACCTTC. The chain links TRBV12-5 to TRBJ1-2; 8 bases map to TRBD1. J lost 5 bases, V lost 4 bases, and 6 bases had no gene match. Germline V CDR1 and CDR2: LGHNT, FRNRAP. CDR3 length equals 14 residues.

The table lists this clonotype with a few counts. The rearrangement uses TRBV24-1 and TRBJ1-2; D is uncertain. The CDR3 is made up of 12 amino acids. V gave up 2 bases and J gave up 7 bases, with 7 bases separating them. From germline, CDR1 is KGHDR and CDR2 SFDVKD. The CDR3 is CATSDSTAGYTF. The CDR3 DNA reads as TGTGCCACCAGTGATTCTACGGCTGGCTACACCTTC.

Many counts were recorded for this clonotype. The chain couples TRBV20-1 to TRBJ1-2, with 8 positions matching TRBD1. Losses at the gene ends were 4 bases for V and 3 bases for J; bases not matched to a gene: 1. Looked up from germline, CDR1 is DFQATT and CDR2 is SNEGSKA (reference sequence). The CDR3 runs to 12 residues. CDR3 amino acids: CSATGGDYGYTF. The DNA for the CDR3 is TGCAGTGCTACAGGGGGCGACTATGGCTACACCTTC.

For the CDR3, the DNA is TGTGCCAGCAGCGTAGCCCCGGGACACCCTGGAAACACCATATATTTT. Protein sequence: CASSVAPGHPGNTIYF. J is TRBJ1-3 and V is TRBV9, with a tentative D call TRBD1 (6 bases). Trimming removed 0 bases from V and 2 bases from J, with 12 bases in between. CDR3 length equals 16 residues. Germline CDR1 reads SGDLS; CDR2 reads YYNGEE.

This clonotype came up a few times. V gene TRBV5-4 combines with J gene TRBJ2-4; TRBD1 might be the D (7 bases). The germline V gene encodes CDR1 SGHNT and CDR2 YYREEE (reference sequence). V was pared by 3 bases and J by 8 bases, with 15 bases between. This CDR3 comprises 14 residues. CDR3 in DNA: TGTGCCAGCAGCTCCGACAGGGAGGTATACATTCAGTACTTC. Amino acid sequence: CASSSDREVYIQYF.

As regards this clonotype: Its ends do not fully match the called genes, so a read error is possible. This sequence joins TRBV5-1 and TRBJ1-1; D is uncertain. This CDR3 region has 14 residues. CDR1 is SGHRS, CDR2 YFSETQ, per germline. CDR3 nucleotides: TGCGCCAGCAGCTTTACAGTAATGAACTCTGAAGCTTTCTTT. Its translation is CASSFTVMNSEAFF.

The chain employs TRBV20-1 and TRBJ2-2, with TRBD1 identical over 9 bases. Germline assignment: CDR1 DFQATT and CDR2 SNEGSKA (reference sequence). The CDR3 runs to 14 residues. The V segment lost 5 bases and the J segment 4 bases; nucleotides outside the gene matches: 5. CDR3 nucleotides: TGCAGTGCTTCGGGGACAGGGCTCACCGGGGAGCTGTTTTTT. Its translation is CSASGTGLTGELFF.

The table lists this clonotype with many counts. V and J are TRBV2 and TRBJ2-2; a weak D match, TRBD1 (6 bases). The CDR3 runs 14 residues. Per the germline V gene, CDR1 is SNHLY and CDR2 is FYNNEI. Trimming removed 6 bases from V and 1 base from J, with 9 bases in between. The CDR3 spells CASRLQGNTGELFF. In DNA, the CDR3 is TGTGCCAGCAGACTACAGGGGAACACCGGGGAGCTGTTTTTT. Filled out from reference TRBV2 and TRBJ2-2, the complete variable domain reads EPEVTQTPSHQVTQMGQEVILRCVPISNHLYFYWYRQILGQKVEFLVSFYNNEISEKSEIFDDQFSVERPDGSNFTLKIRSTKLEDSAMYFCASRLQGNTGELFFGEGSRLTVL.

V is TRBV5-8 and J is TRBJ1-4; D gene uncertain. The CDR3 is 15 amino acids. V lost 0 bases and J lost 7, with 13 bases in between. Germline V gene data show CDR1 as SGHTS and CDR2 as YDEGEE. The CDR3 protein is CASSLARARSEKLFF. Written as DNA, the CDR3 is TGTGCCAGCAGCTTGGCGAGGGCCAGGAGTGAAAAACTGTTTTTT.

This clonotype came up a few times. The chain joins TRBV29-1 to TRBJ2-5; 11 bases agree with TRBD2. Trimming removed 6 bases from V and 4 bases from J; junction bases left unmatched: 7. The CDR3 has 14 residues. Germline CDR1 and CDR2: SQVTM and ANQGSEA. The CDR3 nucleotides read TGCAGCGTGGGTAGCGGGAGGGGAGGAGAGACCCAGTACTTC. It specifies CSVGSGRGGETQYF.

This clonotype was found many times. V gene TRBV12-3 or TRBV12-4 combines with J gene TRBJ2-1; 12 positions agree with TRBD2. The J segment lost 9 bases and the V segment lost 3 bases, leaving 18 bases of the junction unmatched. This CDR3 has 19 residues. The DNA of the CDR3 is TGTGCCAGCAGTTTTTCCCAAACTAGCGGGGGGCCCCATTGGTTTGAGCAGTTCTTC. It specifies CASSFSQTSGGPHWFEQFF.

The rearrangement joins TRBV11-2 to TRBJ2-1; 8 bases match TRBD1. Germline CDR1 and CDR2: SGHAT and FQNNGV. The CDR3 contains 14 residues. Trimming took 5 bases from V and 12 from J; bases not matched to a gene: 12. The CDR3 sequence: CASSDSGTGSPQFF. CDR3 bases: TGTGCCAGCAGCGATTCCGGGACAGGATCACCGCAGTTCTTC.

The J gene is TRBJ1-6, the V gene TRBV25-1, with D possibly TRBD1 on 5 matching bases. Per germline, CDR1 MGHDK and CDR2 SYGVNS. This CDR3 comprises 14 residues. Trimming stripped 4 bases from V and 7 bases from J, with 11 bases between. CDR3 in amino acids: CASSVGRLNSPLHF. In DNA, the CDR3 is TGTGCCAGCAGTGTGGGACGGCTAAATTCACCCCTCCACTTT.

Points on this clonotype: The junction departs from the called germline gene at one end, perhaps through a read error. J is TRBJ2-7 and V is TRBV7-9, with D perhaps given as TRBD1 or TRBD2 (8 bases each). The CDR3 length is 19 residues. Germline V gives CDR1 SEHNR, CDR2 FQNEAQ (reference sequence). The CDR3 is CAGSFGQGLGSGGSWEQYF. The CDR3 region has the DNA TGTGCCGGCAGCTTCGGACAGGGTTTGGGAAGCGGGGGATCCTGGGAGCAGTACTTC.

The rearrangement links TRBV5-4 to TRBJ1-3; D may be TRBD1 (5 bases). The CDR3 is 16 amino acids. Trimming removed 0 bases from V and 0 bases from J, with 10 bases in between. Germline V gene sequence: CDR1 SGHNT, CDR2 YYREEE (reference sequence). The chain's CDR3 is CASSLVGRNSGNTIYF. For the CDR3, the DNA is TGTGCCAGCAGCTTGGTGGGACGAAACTCTGGAAACACCATATATTTT.

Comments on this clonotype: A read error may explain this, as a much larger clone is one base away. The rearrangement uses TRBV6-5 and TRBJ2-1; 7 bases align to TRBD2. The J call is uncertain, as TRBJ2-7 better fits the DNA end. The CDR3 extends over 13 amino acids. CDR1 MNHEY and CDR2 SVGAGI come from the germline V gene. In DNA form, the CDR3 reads TGTGCCAGCAGTCACCGGGACTACAATGAGCAGTACTTC. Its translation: CASSHRDYNEQYF.